Shown below are 32 T cell receptor beta chains from a single sample sequenced in a study of naive and memory T cell subsets. Two oligonucleotides, mixed equimolar, formed the beta constant-region primer covering TRBC1 and TRBC2. Via MiXCR, TCRdb re-called the UMI-ligation and nested PCR reads, giving one row per CDR3 protein. The sample lists under 150,000 distinct CDR3 sequences, about a sixth occurring once. Material for sequencing was naive CD4+ T cells from blood. The origin of the receptors is a human donor in good health.

The chain carries TRBV7-3 and TRBJ2-2; 11 bases agree with TRBD2. V was pared by 5 bases and J by 1 base, with 6 bases of the junction left unmatched. The CDR3 consists of 17 residues. Germline V gene data show CDR1 as SGHTA and CDR2 as FQGTGA. CDR3 sequence: CASSRTSGSQNTGELFF. CDR3 nucleotide sequence: TGTGCCAGCAGCAGAACTAGCGGGAGCCAGAACACCGGGGAGCTGTTTTTT.

This clonotype was seen a handful of times. The chain is built from TRBV20-1 and TRBJ1-5; D might be TRBD1 (5 bases). Germline assignment: CDR1 DFQATT and CDR2 SNEGSKA (reference sequence). V lost 0 bases and J lost 6, with 12 bases in between. The CDR3 extends over 14 amino acids. The CDR3 is CSAREGEGGQPQHF. The CDR3 DNA sequence: TGCAGTGCTAGAGAAGGGGAAGGAGGTCAGCCCCAGCATTTT.

This sequence joins TRBV12-3 or TRBV12-4 and TRBJ2-3; no reliable D call. Between the trimmed V and J ends, which lost 3 bases and 7 bases, there was a span of 17 bases. The CDR3 is made up of 15 amino acids. CDR3 protein: CASSLVRHPRYTQYF. The CDR3 DNA reads TGTGCCAGCAGTTTGGTCCGACACCCCAGGTATACGCAGTATTTT.

V gene TRBV9 combines with J gene TRBJ2-3; D call uncertain. The CDR3 is 12 amino acids. Trimming stripped 4 bases from V and 6 bases from J, with 9 bases between. Germline values: CDR1 SGDLS, CDR2 YYNGEE. In nucleotides, the CDR3 is TGTGCCAGCAGCTCCCATAGGGATACGCAGTATTTT. Its protein product is CASSSHRDTQYF.

J is TRBJ1-1 and V is TRBV19, with 8 bases lining up with TRBD1. Germline assignment: CDR1 LNHDA and CDR2 SQIVND (reference sequence). The CDR3 is made up of 15 amino acids. The J segment lost 1 base and the V segment lost 9 bases, leaving 10 bases of the junction unmatched. In nucleotides, the CDR3 is TGTGCCAGCTGGACAGGGTTTATCAGGAACACTGAAGCTTTCTTT. It encodes CASWTGFIRNTEAFF.

This clonotype was recorded a few times. V and J are TRBV7-6 and TRBJ2-3; 7 positions agree with TRBD2. CDR1 SGHVS and CDR2 FNYEAQ come from the germline V gene. Unmatched junction bases numbered 10, after V lost 2 bases and J lost 5 bases. This CDR3 contains 16 residues. CDR3 sequence: CASSLTGRSLKDTQYF. The DNA of the CDR3 is TGTGCCAGCAGCTTAACCGGGAGGTCTCTAAAAGATACGCAGTATTTT.

This clonotype was seen more than once but under ten times. The J gene is TRBJ2-3, the V gene TRBV7-9; 8 bases fit TRBD2. The CDR3 is made up of 17 amino acids. V lost 4 bases, J lost 4 bases, and 13 bases stayed unmatched. CDR1 SEHNR and CDR2 FQNEAQ come from the germline V gene (reference sequence). The CDR3 reads CASSSTGASGSSDTQYF. For the CDR3, the DNA is TGTGCCAGCAGCTCCACCGGAGCTAGCGGGTCCTCAGATACGCAGTATTTT.

V is TRBV6-5 and J is TRBJ2-5, with 7 nucleotides matching TRBD2. This CDR3 spans 18 amino acids. Germline CDR1 and CDR2: MNHEY and SVGAGI. Trimming cost V 3 bases and J 5 bases; bases outside gene matches: 18. CDR3 nucleotide sequence: TGTGCCAGCAGTTATGTAGGGAATACGAAGCGGGATTCGGAGACCCAGTACTTC. It specifies CASSYVGNTKRDSETQYF.

The genes are TRBV20-1 and TRBJ2-7; TRBD2 might be the D (6 bases). The CDR3 totals 14 residues. From germline, CDR1 is DFQATT and CDR2 SNEGSKA (reference sequence). Trimming shortened V by 6 bases and J by 3 bases, and 18 bases separated the two germline ends. The CDR3 region is CSARTGTGNYEQYF. CDR3 bases: TGCAGTGCACGCACCGGGACTGGGAACTACGAGCAGTACTTC.

The chain uses TRBV7-9 and TRBJ2-7; 7 bases fit TRBD1. CDR1 is SEHNR and CDR2 is FQNEAQ in the germline V gene (reference sequence). V lost 3 bases, J lost 2 bases, and 4 bases stayed unmatched. This CDR3 spans 14 amino acids. Here the CDR3 reads CASSFLTGTYEQYF. The CDR3 nucleotides read TGTGCCAGCAGCTTCTTGACAGGGACCTACGAGCAGTACTTC.

This clonotype has more than one count but fewer than ten. The J gene is TRBJ1-4, the V gene TRBV5-1; no clear D. The CDR3 loop spans 14 amino acids. V was cut by 5 bases and J by 0 bases, with 8 bases left in between. Germline V gives CDR1 SGHRS, CDR2 YFSETQ. The chain's CDR3 is CASRDGPTNEKLFF. DNA of the CDR3: TGCGCCAGCAGGGACGGTCCAACTAATGAAAAACTGTTTTTT.

The sample holds a few counts of this clonotype. This chain uses TRBV6-6 with TRBJ2-7, with 7 bases lining up with TRBD1. This CDR3 is 15 amino acids long. CDR1 is MNHNY, CDR2 SVGAGI, per germline (reference sequence). The V gene end was trimmed by 4 bases and the J gene end by 7 bases; junction bases not matched to a gene: 13. CDR3: CASSSRPGQSGEQYF. CDR3 bases: TGTGCCAGCAGTTCCCGCCCGGGACAGTCGGGGGAGCAGTACTTC.

The J gene is TRBJ2-5, the V gene TRBV5-1, with 9 bases identical to TRBD1. V was clipped by 5 bases and J by 5 bases; unmatched bases: 10. The germline gives CDR1 SGHRS, CDR2 YFSETQ. The length of the CDR3 is 15 residues. The DNA for the CDR3 is TGCGCCAGCAGACCTAGGACAGGGGACGAGGAGACCCAGTACTTC. Translation: CASRPRTGDEETQYF.

V and J are TRBV28 and TRBJ2-1; 11 nucleotides line up with TRBD2. J gave up 2 bases and V 6 bases, and 6 bases lay outside the gene matches. CDR1 MDHEN and CDR2 SYDVKM come from the germline V gene. The CDR3 extends over 16 amino acids. Written as DNA, the CDR3 is TGTGCCAGCAGCCCCAGACTAGCGGGGACCTACAATGAGCAGTTCTTC. Translating gives CASSPRLAGTYNEQFF.

This clonotype has just a few counts. The chain is built from TRBV28 and TRBJ2-7; no firm D call. Germline values: CDR1 MDHEN, CDR2 SYDVKM. CDR3 length: 14 amino acids. V dropped 6 bases and J dropped 2 bases, with 14 bases sitting between them. The CDR3 reads CASSFWDLPYEQYF. The CDR3 DNA sequence: TGTGCCAGCAGCTTTTGGGATCTACCCTACGAGCAGTACTTC. Full variable domain (outside the CDR3, taken from reference TRBV28 and TRBJ2-7): DVKVTQSSRYLVKRTGEKVFLECVQDMDHENMFWYRQDPGLGLRLIYFSYDVKMKEKGDIPEGYSVSREKKERFSLILESASTNQTSMYLCASSFWDLPYEQYFGPGTRLTVT.

This sequence joins TRBV28 and TRBJ2-7; 11 nucleotides match TRBD2. With 2 bases clipped from V and 7 bases from J, the junction kept 19 bases outside the gene matches. There are 19 residues in the CDR3. Germline V gene data show CDR1 as MDHEN and CDR2 as SYDVKM. The CDR3 DNA reads as TGTGCCAGCAGTTTAGTAGGTCTAGCGGGAGGCCCCCCGGGATGGGAGCAGTACTTC. Amino acid sequence: CASSLVGLAGGPPGWEQYF.

The V and J genes are TRBV15 and TRBJ2-7; D possibly uses TRBD1 or TRBD2 (5 bases each). CDR3 length equals 14 residues. The V end lost 0 bases, the J end lost 5 bases, and 11 bases lay between the germline ends. In germline, CDR1 is LNHNV, CDR2 YYDKDF (reference sequence). The CDR3 sequence: CATSRDAGDHEQYF. As DNA, the CDR3 is TGTGCCACCAGCAGAGATGCCGGGGACCACGAGCAGTACTTC.

The rearrangement uses TRBV10-3 and TRBJ2-7, with 8 positions matching TRBD1. The germline V gene has CDR1 ENHRY and CDR2 SYGVKD. CDR3 length: 14 amino acids. J lost 3 bases, V lost 7 bases, and 8 bases had no gene match. CDR3: CAIKAGQVDYEQYF. Written as DNA, the CDR3 is TGTGCCATCAAGGCGGGACAGGTCGACTACGAGCAGTACTTC.

This clonotype was picked up a small number of times. The chain is built from TRBV30 and TRBJ2-1; 10 bases are shared with TRBD1. Per the germline V gene, CDR1 is GTSNPN and CDR2 is SVGIG (reference sequence). V lost 5 bases and J lost 8; bases outside the gene matches: 3. This CDR3 is 12 amino acids long. CDR3 region: CAWRTGGYEQFF. DNA of the CDR3: TGTGCCTGGCGGACAGGGGGGTATGAGCAGTTCTTC.

This chain joins TRBV7-2 and TRBJ2-5; TRBD1 matches 11 bases. Germline V gene lookup returns CDR1 SGHTA and CDR2 FQGNSA. The CDR3 has 18 amino acids. J was trimmed by 5 bases and V by 4 bases; bases with no gene match: 15. Written as DNA, the CDR3 is TGTGCCAGCAGCTCCCCAGTGGACAGGGGGCTAGGGAGCGAGACCCAGTACTTC. This gives the protein CASSSPVDRGLGSETQYF.

The chain couples TRBV3-1 to TRBJ1-2; D possibly corresponds to TRBD1 (5 bases). Germline CDR1 LGHDT, CDR2 YNNKEL (reference sequence). V was pared by 2 bases and J by 6 bases, with 19 bases between. This CDR3 is 16 amino acids long. CDR3 in amino acids: CASSQSWPDTRNGYTF. CDR3 nucleotide sequence: TGTGCCAGCAGCCAAAGTTGGCCGGACACCCGAAATGGCTACACCTTC.

The table lists this clonotype with a few counts. J is TRBJ2-7 and V is TRBV29-1; D is undetermined. This CDR3 is 13 amino acids long. CDR1 SQVTM and CDR2 ANQGSEA come from the germline V gene. V was clipped by 7 bases and J by 4 bases, with 17 bases between them. The CDR3 DNA reads as TGCAGCGCCCGAAGTCCCAGAGAATACGAGCAGTACTTC. Translated, it gives CSARSPREYEQYF.

This clonotype was detected many times. The CDR3 is CASSYSTASGSTDTQYF. The CDR3 coding sequence is TGTGCCAGCAGTTACTCGACGGCTAGCGGTAGCACAGATACGCAGTATTTT. J is TRBJ2-3 and V is TRBV6-5; the match to TRBD2 covers 7 bases. CDR1 MNHEY and CDR2 SVGAGI come from the germline V gene. Trimming cost V 0 bases and J 0 bases; bases outside gene matches: 6. This CDR3 has 17 residues.

The table lists this clonotype with a few counts. This chain uses TRBV20-1 with TRBJ2-1, with D perhaps being TRBD1 or TRBD2 (5 bases each). This CDR3 has 13 amino acids. Trimming took 1 base from V and 9 from J, leaving 13 bases between them. Per germline, CDR1 DFQATT and CDR2 SNEGSKA (reference sequence). CDR3 sequence (DNA): TGCAGTGCTAGAGGGCTAAGAGGGGCTGAGCAGTTCTTC. Translated, it gives CSARGLRGAEQFF.

This clonotype was detected a few times. The genes are TRBV28 and TRBJ2-7, with D maybe TRBD2 (5 bases). This CDR3 comprises 14 residues. Germline CDR1 MDHEN, CDR2 SYDVKM. V lost 3 bases and J 3 bases, leaving 12 bases between the germline ends. The CDR3: CASSFTSFNYEQYF. As DNA, the CDR3 is TGTGCCAGCAGTTTCACTAGTTTCAACTACGAGCAGTACTTC.

This clonotype occurred many times. The CDR3 loop is CSSGRMNTEAFF. The CDR3 DNA is TGCAGTTCGGGACGTATGAACACTGAAGCTTTCTTT. The gene calls are TRBV29-1 and TRBJ1-1; possible D gene TRBD1, 5 bases. The CDR3 loop spans 12 amino acids. Germline CDR1 is SQVTM and CDR2 is ANQGSEA.

This rearrangement joins TRBV6-2 or TRBV6-3 to TRBJ2-1, with 11 bases matching TRBD2. CDR1 MNHEY and CDR2 SVGEGT come from the germline V gene. With 8 bases clipped from V and 6 bases from J, the junction kept 6 bases outside the gene matches. The CDR3 contains 14 residues. DNA for the CDR3: TGTGCCAGCCTACTAGCGGGAGTTTCCAATGAGCAGTTCTTC. It translates to CASLLAGVSNEQFF.

V is TRBV6-1 and J is TRBJ2-3, with 8 bases lining up with TRBD1. Germline trimming cut 4 bases from V and 0 bases from J; bases unmatched to any gene: 3. This CDR3 is 15 amino acids long. Germline V gene lookup returns CDR1 MNHNS and CDR2 SASEGT. CDR3 region: CASSVDRASTDTQYF. In DNA, the CDR3 is TGTGCCAGCAGTGTGGACAGGGCTAGCACAGATACGCAGTATTTT.

This clonotype was detected only a few times. J is TRBJ2-3 and V is TRBV20-1; a weak D match, TRBD1 (5 bases). V lost 0 bases to trimming and J lost 2 bases, with 12 bases between them. There are 15 residues in the CDR3. Germline assignment: CDR1 DFQATT and CDR2 SNEGSKA (reference sequence). The CDR3 region has the DNA TGCAGTGCTAGAGATGGTCCCAGGGCCACAGATACGCAGTATTTT. It encodes CSARDGPRATDTQYF.

This chain uses TRBV29-1 with TRBJ2-7; tentative D call: TRBD2 (8 bases). CDR1 and CDR2 from the germline V gene are SQVTM and ANQGSEA. The CDR3 has 14 amino acids. The V end was cut by 6 bases, the J end by 2 bases, with 17 bases between. Written as DNA, the CDR3 is TGCAGCGTCGGGAGGGACAGAAGTACCTACGAGCAGTACTTC. Translation: CSVGRDRSTYEQYF.

This clonotype appeared many times. DNA of the CDR3: TGTGCCAGCAGCTTGGGAGGACTAGTCGGCGAGCAGTACTTC. Translating gives CASSLGGLVGEQYF. The chain links TRBV7-2 to TRBJ2-7, with 7 bases identical to TRBD2. Germline V CDR1 and CDR2: SGHTA, FQGNSA. The CDR3 runs 14 residues. With 3 bases clipped from V and 6 bases from J, the junction kept 8 bases outside the gene matches.

This clonotype was picked up a small number of times. The chain uses TRBV5-1 and TRBJ2-7; weak D call: TRBD2 (6 bases). Between the trimmed V and J ends, which lost 3 bases and 7 bases, there was a span of 14 bases. CDR1 is SGHRS and CDR2 is YFSETQ in the germline V gene. This CDR3 is built from 13 residues. CDR3: CASSSSGGREQYF. CDR3 in DNA: TGCGCCAGCAGCTCCTCCGGGGGTAGGGAGCAGTACTTC. The complete variable domain, with remaining parts taken from reference TRBV5-1 and TRBJ2-7, reads KAGVTQTPRYLIKTRGQQVTLSCSPISGHRSVSWYQQTPGQGLQFLFEYFSETQRNKGNFPGRFSGRQFSNSRSEMNVSTLELGDSALYLCASSSSGGREQYFGPGTRLTVT.